Below, 9 T cell receptor beta chains from the same sample are listed, as sequenced in a study of T cells after yellow fever vaccination (dated by TCRdb to between 2018 and 2021). The library was prepared using 5' RACE. Sequencer: Illumina NovaSeq 6000. TCRdb trimmed public reads at Q25 via fastp, called clones via MiXCR and kept in-frame beta chains. CDR3 protein sequences are deduplicated, and each keeps its most common genes and DNA. The sample data list some 200,000 distinct CDR3 sequences, and 3% to 3.5% of these were observed just once. The top ten clones comprise roughly 3% of the sample. The meaning of the sample's treatment or condition label: live attenuated yellow fever vaccine strain. This sample comprised CD4+ T cells sorted from PBMCs, obtained 10 days after the yellow fever booster vaccination. The receptors were gathered from a man younger than 35 who received the YFV17D yellow fever vaccine.

The chain combines TRBV4-2 with TRBJ2-2; D is unresolved. From germline, CDR1 is LGHNA and CDR2 YNFKEQ. There are 13 residues in the CDR3. Between the trimmed V and J ends, which lost 0 bases and 10 bases, there was a span of 9 bases. DNA of the CDR3: TGTGCCAGCAGCCAAGATCCTCCGACGGAGCTGTTTTTT. Protein sequence: CASSQDPPTELFF.

The rearrangement joins TRBV18 to TRBJ1-5, with a tentative D call TRBD1 (5 bases). Germline CDR1 reads KGHSH; CDR2 reads LQKENI. The CDR3 extends over 14 amino acids. V lost 2 bases, J lost 7 bases, and 12 bases lay in between. CDR3 DNA: TGTGCCAGCTCACCAGGGGGTCGAGAACAGCCCCAGCATTTT. Amino acid sequence: CASSPGGREQPQHF.

This clonotype was seen at least ten times. This chain uses TRBV7-8 with TRBJ2-5; the D gene is possibly TRBD2 (5 bases). This CDR3 comprises 14 residues. V shed 0 bases and J shed 5 bases, with 10 bases lying between them. CDR1 SGHVS and CDR2 FQNEAQ come from the germline V gene. The CDR3 loop reads CASSLAWRLETQYF. CDR3 DNA sequence: TGTGCCAGCAGCTTAGCGTGGAGGCTCGAGACCCAGTACTTC.

This clonotype was picked up a small number of times. This rearrangement joins TRBV14 to TRBJ2-1, with no clear D. CDR1 is SGHDN and CDR2 is FVKESK in the germline V gene. The CDR3 sequence is 16 residues long. With 0 bases removed from V and 0 bases from J, the gap between germline ends came to 9 bases. CDR3 sequence: CASSQEVQTSYNEQFF. Written as DNA, the CDR3 is TGTGCCAGCAGCCAAGAGGTTCAGACCTCCTACAATGAGCAGTTCTTC.

This clonotype showed up just a few times. The V call is TRBV6-2 or TRBV6-3, the J call TRBJ1-5; unclear D gene. From germline, CDR1 is MNHEY and CDR2 SVGEGT. The CDR3 consists of 15 residues. V shed 8 bases and J shed 0 bases, with 14 bases lying between them. This CDR3 is CASRWELNSNQPQHF. In DNA form, the CDR3 reads TGTGCCAGCCGCTGGGAACTAAATAGCAATCAGCCCCAGCATTTT.

In its sample, this clonotype was seen many times. The genes are TRBV18 and TRBJ1-1, with 7 bases identical to TRBD1. The germline V gene encodes CDR1 KGHSH and CDR2 LQKENI. CDR3 length: 13 amino acids. The V segment lost 6 bases and the J segment 4 bases; nucleotides outside the gene matches: 5. Here the CDR3 DNA reads TGTGCCAGCTCGCCCGGGACAGCCACTGAAGCTTTCTTT. It specifies CASSPGTATEAFF. The full variable domain, with the rest looked up from reference TRBV18 and TRBJ1-1, is NAGVMQNPRHLVRRRGQEARLRCSPMKGHSHVYWYRQLPEEGLKFMVYLQKENIIDESGMPKERFSAEFPKEGPSILRIQQVVRGDSAAYFCASSPGTATEAFFGQGTRLTVV.

Notes on this clonotype: This may arise from a read error, as a much more abundant clone is one base away. The rearrangement joins TRBV6-6 to TRBJ1-2, with a tentative D call TRBD1 (5 bases). Germline CDR1 MNHNY, CDR2 SVGAGI (reference sequence). Trimming took 4 bases from V and 12 from J, leaving 18 bases between them. The CDR3 covers 13 residues. Here the CDR3 reads CASSWGRAVLNTF. CDR3 DNA sequence: TGTGCCAGCAGTTGGGGCCGGGCTGTCTTGAACACCTTC.

The sample holds many counts of this clonotype. This sequence joins TRBV3-1 and TRBJ1-2; D ambiguous. V lost 8 bases and J lost 4, with 11 bases in between. Germline loops: CDR1 LGHDT, CDR2 YNNKEL (reference sequence). The CDR3 extends over 12 amino acids. The chain's CDR3 is CASGSPSYGYTF. In DNA, the CDR3 is TGTGCCAGCGGCAGCCCTTCCTATGGCTACACCTTC.

This clonotype was seen a handful of times. The chain couples TRBV7-2 to TRBJ1-5, with D uncertain. Germline V lookup: CDR1 SGHTA, CDR2 FQGNSA. V lost 5 bases and J lost 4, with 15 bases in between. CDR3 length equals 15 residues. This CDR3 is CASSLQVDQNQPQHF. The CDR3 nucleotides read TGTGCCAGCAGCCTGCAGGTAGATCAGAATCAGCCCCAGCATTTT.